This T cell receptor (beta chain) was profiled in a study of technical replicates of blood from several donors (dated by TCRdb to 2017 to 2019). The method was the immunoSEQ multiplex PCR assay. This immuneACCESS table, as held by TCRdb, lists in-frame sequences with V and J called but not all clones. Of the missing ones, under half trace to an unresolved V gene in checked studies; the others have no known cause. The sample profile shows 80,000 to 95,000 clones; 94% of them were found once. Less than 0.3% of the sample is taken by the ten largest. The CDR3 runs 15 amino acids, cysteine and phenylalanine included. The only DNA kept is the CDR3, 45 bases in frame from the first base. Trimming takes 7 bases from V and 6 bases from J, and the germline ends sit 21 bases apart. For CDR1 and CDR2, the germline V gene lists MNHEY and SVGAGI. Concerning this clone itself: There is no known antigen for this receptor. Qualities for individual bases were not recorded, and no much larger clone is one base off.

The TCR originated in a human donor in good health. The sequenced sample consisted of T cells isolated from PBMCs. This receptor chain uses TRBV6-5 and TRBJ1-2; TRBD1 might be the D gene, on 6 matching bases. This receptor has the CDR3 CASTWVRGARNGYTF. The nucleotide sequence reads TGTGCCAGCACATGGGTACGGGGGGCAAGGAATGGCTACACCTTC.